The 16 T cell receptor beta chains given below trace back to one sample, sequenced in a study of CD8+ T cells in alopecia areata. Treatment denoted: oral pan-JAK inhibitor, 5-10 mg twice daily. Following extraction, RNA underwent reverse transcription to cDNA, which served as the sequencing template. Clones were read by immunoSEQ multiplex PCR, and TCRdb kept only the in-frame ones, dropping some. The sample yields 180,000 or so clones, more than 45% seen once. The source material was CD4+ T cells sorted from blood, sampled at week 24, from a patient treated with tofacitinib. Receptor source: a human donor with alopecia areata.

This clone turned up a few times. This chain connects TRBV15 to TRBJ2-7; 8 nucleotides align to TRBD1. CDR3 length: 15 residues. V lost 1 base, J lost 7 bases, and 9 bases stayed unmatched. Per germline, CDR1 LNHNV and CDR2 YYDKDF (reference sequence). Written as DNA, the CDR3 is TGTGCCACCAGCAGAGGGGGGACAGGCGAGAAGGAGCAGTACTTC. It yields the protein CATSRGGTGEKEQYF.

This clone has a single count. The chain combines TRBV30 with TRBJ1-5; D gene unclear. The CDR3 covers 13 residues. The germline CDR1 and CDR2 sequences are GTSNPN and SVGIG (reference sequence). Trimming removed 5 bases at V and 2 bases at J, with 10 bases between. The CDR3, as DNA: TGTGCCTGGGGAGCTGGTCGCAATCAGCCCCAGCATTTT. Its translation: CAWGAGRNQPQHF.

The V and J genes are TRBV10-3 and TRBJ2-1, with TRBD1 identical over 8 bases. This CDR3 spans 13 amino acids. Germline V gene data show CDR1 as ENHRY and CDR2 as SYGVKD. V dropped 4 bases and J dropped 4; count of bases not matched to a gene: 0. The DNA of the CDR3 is TGTGCCATCAGTGGACAGGGGTACAATGAGCAGTTCTTC. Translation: CAISGQGYNEQFF.

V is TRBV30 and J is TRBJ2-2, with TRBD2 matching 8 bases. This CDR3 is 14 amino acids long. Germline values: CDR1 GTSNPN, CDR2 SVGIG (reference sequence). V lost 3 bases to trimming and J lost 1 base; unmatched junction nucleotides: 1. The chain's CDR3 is CAWRTSGNTGELFF. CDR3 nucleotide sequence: TGTGCCTGGAGAACTAGCGGGAACACCGGGGAGCTGTTTTTT. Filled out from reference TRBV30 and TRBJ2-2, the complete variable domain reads SQTIHQWPATLVQPVGSPLSLECTVEGTSNPNLYWYRQAAGRGLQLLFYSVGIGQISSEVPQNLSASRPQDRQFILSSKKLLLSDSGFYLCAWRTSGNTGELFFGEGSRLTVL.

The CDR3 here is CASRIAGEETQYF. Written as DNA, the CDR3 is TGTGCCAGCAGAATAGCGGGAGAAGAGACCCAGTACTTC. The V and J genes are TRBV25-1 and TRBJ2-5; 9 bases map to TRBD2. The CDR3 spans 13 residues. V gave up 6 bases and J gave up 3 bases; unmatched junction bases: 2. Germline loops: CDR1 MGHDK, CDR2 SYGVNS.

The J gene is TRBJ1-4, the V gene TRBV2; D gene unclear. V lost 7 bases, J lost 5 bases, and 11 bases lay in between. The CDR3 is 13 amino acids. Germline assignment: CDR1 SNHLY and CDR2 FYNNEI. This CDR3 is CASTGRLNEKLFF. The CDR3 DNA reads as TGTGCCAGCACGGGCAGACTAAATGAAAAACTGTTTTTT.

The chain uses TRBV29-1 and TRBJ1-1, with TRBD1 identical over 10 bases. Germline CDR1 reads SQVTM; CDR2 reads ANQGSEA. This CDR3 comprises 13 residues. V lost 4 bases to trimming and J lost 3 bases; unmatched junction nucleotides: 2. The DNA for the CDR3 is TGCAGCGTTGCGGACAGGGGGTACACTGAAGCTTTCTTT. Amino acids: CSVADRGYTEAFF.

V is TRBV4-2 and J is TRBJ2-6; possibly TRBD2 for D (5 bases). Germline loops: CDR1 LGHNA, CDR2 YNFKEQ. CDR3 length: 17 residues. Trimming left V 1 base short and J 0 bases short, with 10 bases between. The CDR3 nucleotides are TGTGCCAGCAGCCAAGGAGAGGGCCGCTCTGGGGCCAACGTCCTGACTTTC. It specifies CASSQGEGRSGANVLTF.

The CDR3 nucleotides are TGTGCCAGCAGCTTAGAGACAATCACTGAAGCTTTCTTT. It is translated as CASSLETITEAFF. The rearrangement links TRBV11-2 to TRBJ1-1; no clear D gene. The CDR3 covers 13 residues. V shed 0 bases and J shed 4 bases, with 6 bases lying between them. Germline V gene data show CDR1 as SGHAT and CDR2 as FQNNGV.

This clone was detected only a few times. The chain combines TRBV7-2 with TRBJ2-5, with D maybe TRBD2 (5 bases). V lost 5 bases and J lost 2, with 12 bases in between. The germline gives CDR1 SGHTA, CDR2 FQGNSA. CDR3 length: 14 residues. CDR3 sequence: CASSALSGQETQYF. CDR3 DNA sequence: TGTGCCAGCAGCGCCTTGTCGGGACAAGAGACCCAGTACTTC.

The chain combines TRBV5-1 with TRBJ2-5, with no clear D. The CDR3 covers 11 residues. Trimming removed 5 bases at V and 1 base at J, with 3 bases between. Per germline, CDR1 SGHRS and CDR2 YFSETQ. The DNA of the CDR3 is TGCGCCAGCAGGGCCCAAGAGACCCAGTACTTC. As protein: CASRAQETQYF.

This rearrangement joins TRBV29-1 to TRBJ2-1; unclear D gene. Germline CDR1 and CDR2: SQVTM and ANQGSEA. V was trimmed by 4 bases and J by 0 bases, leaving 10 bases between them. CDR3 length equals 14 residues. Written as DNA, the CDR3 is TGCAGCGTTGTTGTAGGTTACTCCTACAATGAGCAGTTCTTC. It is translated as CSVVVGYSYNEQFF.

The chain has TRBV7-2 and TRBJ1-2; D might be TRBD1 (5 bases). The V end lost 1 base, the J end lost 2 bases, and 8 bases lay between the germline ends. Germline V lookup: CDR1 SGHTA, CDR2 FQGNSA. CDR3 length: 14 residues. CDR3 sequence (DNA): TGTGCCAGCAGCTTAGGTGGGGGAAACTATGGCTACACCTTC. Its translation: CASSLGGGNYGYTF.

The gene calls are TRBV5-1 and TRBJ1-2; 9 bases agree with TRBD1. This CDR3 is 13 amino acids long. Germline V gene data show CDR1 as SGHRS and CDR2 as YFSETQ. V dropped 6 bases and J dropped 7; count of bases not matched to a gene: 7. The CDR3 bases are TGCGCCAGCATGAGGGACAGGGAGGCTGGCTACACCTTC. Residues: CASMRDREAGYTF.

The CDR3 sequence: CASSAGGKDTQYF. The DNA of the CDR3 is TGCGCCAGCAGCGCAGGAGGGAAAGATACGCAGTATTTT. J is TRBJ2-3 and V is TRBV5-1; the D gene is possibly TRBD2 (6 bases). Germline V lookup: CDR1 SGHRS, CDR2 YFSETQ. V was trimmed by 4 bases and J by 5 bases, leaving 11 bases between them. The CDR3 is made up of 13 amino acids.

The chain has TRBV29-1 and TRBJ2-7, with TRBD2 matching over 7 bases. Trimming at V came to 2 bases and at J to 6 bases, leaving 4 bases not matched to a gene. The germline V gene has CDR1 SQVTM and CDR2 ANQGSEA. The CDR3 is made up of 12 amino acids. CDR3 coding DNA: TGCAGCGTTGAATTGACTAGCTCCGAGCAGTACTTC. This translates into CSVELTSSEQYF.